This TCR beta chain was captured in a study of Ad26.COV2.S vaccination and SARS-CoV-2 variants. Overall study context: Once or twice, 56 days apart, Ad26.COV2.S was delivered intramuscularly.

CDR1 and CDR2 from the germline V gene are ENHRY and SYGVKD. The CDR3 has 18 amino acids. The ends were cut back, 3 bases at V and 0 bases at J, with 15 bases in the middle. The method was immunoSEQ multiplex PCR; TCRdb's version includes in-frame clones alone and lacks a portion of them. The table records some 390,000 clones, approximately 90% of them present only once. Treatment denoted: some 19 received Ad26.COV2.S at low or high dose, single or two shots; a few received placebo; per-sample allocation not given. Samples came from day 63 after the first vaccine or placebo injection. The chain has TRBV10-3 and TRBJ2-6; tentative D call: TRBD1 (6 bases). The sample was peripheral blood, taken in a trial of Ad26.COV2.S vaccine versus placebo. The clonotype comes from a person between 18 and 60 years old who received the Ad26.COV2.S COVID-19 vaccine or a placebo. CDR3 residues: CAISDRDKKSSGANVLTF. Written as DNA, the CDR3 is TGTGCCATCAGTGACCGGGACAAAAAGAGCTCTGGGGCCAACGTCCTGACTTTC.